This T cell receptor beta chain emerged from a study of T-cell memory formation after mild COVID-19. Study-wide results and limits: Among contracting clones, CD4+ were mainly CM/EM and CD8+ enriched in EMRA. Clones contracting over day 15 to 85 were CD4/CD8 balanced, with later expanders leaning CD4+. Certain responding clones were present in pre-infection memory, suggesting participation of cross-reactive memory.

Constant-segment primers were used for 5'RACE, and the resulting TCR alpha and TCR beta cDNA libraries carried sample barcodes and UMIs. TCRdb analysed the 5' RACE reads with MiXCR anew, one entry per CDR3 protein. Found here are some 440,000 distinct CDR3 sequences, about 23% of them singletons; the top ten hold roughly an eighth. This clonotype was counted many times. The antigen is not known. This CDR3 contains 13 residues. V lost 2 bases and J 6 bases, leaving 11 bases between the germline ends. Germline V gives CDR1 SGHTA, CDR2 FQGNSA. The clonotype originates from an adult woman who had mild COVID-19 (a few samples of this study predate the infection). Cell type and time point are not known. The sample consisted of PBMCs or a T cell subset sorted from them (not recorded which). The chain employs TRBV7-2 and TRBJ2-7, with D possibly matching TRBD1 (5 bases). Here the CDR3 reads CASSLHQGLEQYF. CDR3 coding DNA: TGTGCCAGCAGCTTACATCAGGGTCTCGAGCAGTACTTC.